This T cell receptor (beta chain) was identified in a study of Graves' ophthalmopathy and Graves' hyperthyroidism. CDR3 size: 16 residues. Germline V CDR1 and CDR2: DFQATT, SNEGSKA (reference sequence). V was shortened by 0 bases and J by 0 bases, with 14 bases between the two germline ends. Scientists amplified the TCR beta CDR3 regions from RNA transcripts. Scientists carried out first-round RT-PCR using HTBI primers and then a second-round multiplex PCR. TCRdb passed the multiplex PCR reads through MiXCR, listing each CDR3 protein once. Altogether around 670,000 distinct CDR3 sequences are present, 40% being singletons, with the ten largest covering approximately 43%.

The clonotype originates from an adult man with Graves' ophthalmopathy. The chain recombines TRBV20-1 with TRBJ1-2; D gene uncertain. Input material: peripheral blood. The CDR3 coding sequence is TGCAGTGCTAGAGATGCTATCCGCGCGCCTAACTATGGCTACACCTTC. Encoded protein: CSARDAIRAPNYGYTF.